What follows describes a single T cell receptor (beta chain). The antigen is undetermined. The data are from a study of T cells after yellow fever vaccination. Using its own MiXCR run on the 5' RACE reads, TCRdb lists one record per CDR3 protein. The sample has 550,000 to 750,000 distinct CDR3 sequences, roughly 13% seen once. Germline loops: CDR1 SGDLS, CDR2 YYNGEE. This CDR3 region has 14 residues. V lost 0 bases and J lost 6, with 13 bases in between. Broader study findings: Most clones from primary vaccination were detected again post-booster (roughly 96% CD4, 88% CD8).

Sequenced material: PBMCs, taken on the day of the yellow fever booster vaccination. The sequence came from a man aged 25 to 40 who received the YFV17D yellow fever vaccine. The genes are TRBV9 and TRBJ2-7, with D unresolved. CDR3 residues: CASSVGPWSVEQYF. The CDR3 bases are TGTGCCAGCAGCGTAGGACCCTGGTCGGTCGAGCAGTACTTC.